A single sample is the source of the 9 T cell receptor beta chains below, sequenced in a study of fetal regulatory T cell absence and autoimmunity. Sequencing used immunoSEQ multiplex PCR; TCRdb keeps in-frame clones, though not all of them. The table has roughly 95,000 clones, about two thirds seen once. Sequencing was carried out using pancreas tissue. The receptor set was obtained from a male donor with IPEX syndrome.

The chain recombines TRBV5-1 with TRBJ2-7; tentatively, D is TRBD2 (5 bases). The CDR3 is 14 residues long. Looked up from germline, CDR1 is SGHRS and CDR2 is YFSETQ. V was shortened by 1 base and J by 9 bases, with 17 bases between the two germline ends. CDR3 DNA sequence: TGCGCCAGCAGCTTGCAATTGGGAGTTCCCGGGCAGTACTTC. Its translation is CASSLQLGVPGQYF.

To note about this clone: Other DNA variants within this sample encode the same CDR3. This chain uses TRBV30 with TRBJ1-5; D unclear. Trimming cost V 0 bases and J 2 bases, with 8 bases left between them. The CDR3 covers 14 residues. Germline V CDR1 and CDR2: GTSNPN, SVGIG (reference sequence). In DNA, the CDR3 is TGTGCCTGGAGTGTCCGCCAGGGCAATCAGCCCCAGCATTTT. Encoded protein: CAWSVRQGNQPQHF.

As DNA, the CDR3 is TGTGCCAGCAGCTTTTTCGCCCGGACAGCCAGTGATACGCAGTATTTT. It translates to CASSFFARTASDTQYF. The chain carries TRBV11-2 and TRBJ2-3, with a possible D match to TRBD1 (6 bases). Germline V CDR1 and CDR2: SGHAT, FQNNGV. Trimming pared 3 bases from V and 6 bases from J, leaving 19 bases between. This CDR3 is built from 16 residues. The full variable domain, rest sourced from reference TRBV11-2 and TRBJ2-3, is EAGVAQSPRYKIIEKRQSVAFWCNPISGHATLYWYQQILGQGPKLLIQFQNNGVVDDSQLPKDRFSAERLKGVDSTLKIQPAKLEDSAVYLCASSFFARTASDTQYFGPGTRLTVL.

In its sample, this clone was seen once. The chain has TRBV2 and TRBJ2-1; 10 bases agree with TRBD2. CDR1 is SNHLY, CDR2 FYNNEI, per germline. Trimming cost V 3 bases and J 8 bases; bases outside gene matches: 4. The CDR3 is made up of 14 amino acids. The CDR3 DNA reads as TGTGCCAGCAGTGAGAGCGGGGGGGCCCATGAGCAGTTCTTC. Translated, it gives CASSESGGAHEQFF.

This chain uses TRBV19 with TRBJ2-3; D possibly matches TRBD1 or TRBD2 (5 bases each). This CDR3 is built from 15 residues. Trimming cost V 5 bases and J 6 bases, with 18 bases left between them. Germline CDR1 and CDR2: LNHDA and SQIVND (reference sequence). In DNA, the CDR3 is TGTGCCAGTAGTTATATAGGGGTCCGGGGTGATACGCAGTATTTT. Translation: CASSYIGVRGDTQYF.

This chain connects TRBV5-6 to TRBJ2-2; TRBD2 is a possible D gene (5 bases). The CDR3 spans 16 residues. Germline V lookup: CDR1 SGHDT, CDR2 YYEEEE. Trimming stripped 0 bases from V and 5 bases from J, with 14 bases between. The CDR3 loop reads CASSLGWRSTTGELFF. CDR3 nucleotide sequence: TGTGCCAGCAGCTTGGGCTGGAGGTCTACAACCGGGGAGCTGTTTTTT.

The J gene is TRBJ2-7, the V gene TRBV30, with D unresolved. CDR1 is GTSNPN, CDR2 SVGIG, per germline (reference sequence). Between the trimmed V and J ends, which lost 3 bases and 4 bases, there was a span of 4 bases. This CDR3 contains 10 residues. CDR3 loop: CAWRPYEQYF. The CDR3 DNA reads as TGTGCCTGGAGACCTTACGAGCAGTACTTC.

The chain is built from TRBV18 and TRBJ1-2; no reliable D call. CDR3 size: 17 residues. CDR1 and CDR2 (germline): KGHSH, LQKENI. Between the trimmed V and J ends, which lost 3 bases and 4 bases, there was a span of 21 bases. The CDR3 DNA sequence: TGTGCCAGCTCACCGTCTGGCCCGGAGGTAGGATCCTATGGCTACACCTTC. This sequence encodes CASSPSGPEVGSYGYTF. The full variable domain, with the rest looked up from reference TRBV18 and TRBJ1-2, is NAGVMQNPRHLVRRRGQEARLRCSPMKGHSHVYWYRQLPEEGLKFMVYLQKENIIDESGMPKERFSAEFPKEGPSILRIQQVVRGDSAAYFCASSPSGPEVGSYGYTFGSGTRLTVV.

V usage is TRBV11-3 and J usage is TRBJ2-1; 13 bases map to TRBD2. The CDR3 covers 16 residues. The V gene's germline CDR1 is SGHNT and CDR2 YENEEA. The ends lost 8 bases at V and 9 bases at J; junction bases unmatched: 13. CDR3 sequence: CASRPLTSGGVGEQFF. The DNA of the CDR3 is TGTGCCAGCCGACCCTTAACTAGCGGGGGGGTGGGTGAGCAGTTCTTC.